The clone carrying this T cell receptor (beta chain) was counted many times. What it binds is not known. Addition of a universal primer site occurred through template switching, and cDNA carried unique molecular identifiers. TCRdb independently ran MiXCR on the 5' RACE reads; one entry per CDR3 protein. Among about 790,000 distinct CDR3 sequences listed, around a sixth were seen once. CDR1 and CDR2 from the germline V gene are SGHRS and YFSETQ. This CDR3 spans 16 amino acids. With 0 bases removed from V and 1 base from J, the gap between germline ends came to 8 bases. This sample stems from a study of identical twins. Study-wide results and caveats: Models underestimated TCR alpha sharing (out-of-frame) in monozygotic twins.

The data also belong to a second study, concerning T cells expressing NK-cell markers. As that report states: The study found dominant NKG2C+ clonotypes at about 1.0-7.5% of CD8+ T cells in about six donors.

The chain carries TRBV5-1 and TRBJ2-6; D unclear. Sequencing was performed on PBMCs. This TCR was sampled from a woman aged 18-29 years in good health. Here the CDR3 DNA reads TGCGCCAGCAGCTTGGCCGGTGGTTCTGGGGCCAACGTCCTGACTTTC. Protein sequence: CASSLAGGSGANVLTF.